A selection of T cell receptor beta chains follows, all from one sample in a study of technical replicates of blood from four donors. Repertoires were generated with immunoSEQ multiplex PCR, while TCRdb's copy carries only in-frame clones and drops some. Here the sample spans over 15,000 clones, about nine tenths being singletons. The sequenced sample consisted of PBMCs. The receptor source for this set is a human donor in good health. Each CDR3 is given with its conserved first and last residue. Fields, in order: J gene, D gene, clone size, V gene, CDR3 protein, CDR3 DNA. A D gene is named only where the DNA matches it firmly. Not all rows give a size; the values are once, few, many and, for expanded clones, a class.

TRBJ2-1,NA,NA,TRBV7-9,CASSLDGWGLFF,TGTGCCAGCAGCTTAGATGGATGGGGGCTGTTCTTC
TRBJ2-5,NA,NA,TRBV7-9,CASKWGTETQYF,TGTGCCAGCAAGTGGGGCACGGAGACCCAGTACTTC
TRBJ1-4,TRBD1,NA,TRBV19,CASATGGSNEKLFF,TGTGCCAGTGCAACAGGGGGGTCTAATGAAAAACTGTTTTTT
TRBJ2-3,NA,NA,TRBV7-3,CASSFSAPTDTQYF,TGTGCCAGCAGCTTTTCAGCGCCGACAGATACGCAGTATTTT
TRBJ2-2,TRBD2,NA,TRBV27,CASSLRLAGYTGELFF,TGTGCCAGCAGTTTACGACTAGCGGGATACACCGGGGAGCTGTTTTTT
TRBJ1-5,NA,NA,TRBV6-6,CASSYPDGGSNQPQHF,TGTGCCAGCAGTTACCCGGACGGAGGTAGCAATCAGCCCCAGCATTTT
TRBJ2-7,TRBD1,NA,TRBV27,CASSSGQGPVMYF,TGTGCCAGCAGTTCGGGACAGGGACCCGTCATGTACTTC
TRBJ2-1,TRBD2,NA,TRBV7-6,CASSSEAGSYNEQFF,TGTGCCAGCAGCTCAGAAGCGGGAAGCTACAATGAGCAGTTCTTC
TRBJ2-2,TRBD1,NA,TRBV6-4,CASSDWGQGESTGELFF,TGTGCCAGCAGTGATTGGGGACAGGGAGAAAGCACCGGGGAGCTGTTTTTT
TRBJ1-1,NA,NA,TRBV7-3,CASSFYRNTEAFF,TGTGCCAGCAGCTTCTACAGGAACACTGAAGCTTTCTTT
TRBJ2-2,NA,few,TRBV27,CASSTRLVLGGELFF,TGTGCCAGCAGTACCAGACTAGTGCTTGGGGGGGAGCTGTTTTTT
TRBJ2-7,TRBD1,NA,TRBV6-6,CASSYSSGQVYEQYF,TGTGCCAGCAGTTACTCGTCGGGACAGGTCTACGAGCAGTACTTC
TRBJ2-7,NA,NA,TRBV30,CAWSVHRDEQYF,TGTGCCTGGAGTGTACACCGTGACGAGCAGTACTTC
TRBJ2-7,NA,NA,TRBV7-2,CASSSNLDPIYEQYF,TGTGCCAGCAGCTCGAACCTAGACCCTATCTACGAGCAGTACTTC
TRBJ2-5,TRBD2,NA,TRBV4-2,CASSQGTAGEVETQYF,TGTGCCAGCAGCCAAGGTACAGCGGGAGAGGTAGAGACCCAGTACTTC
TRBJ2-1,NA,NA,TRBV30,CAWRTPGQGEQFF,TGTGCCTGGAGGACCCCCGGGCAGGGTGAGCAGTTCTTC
TRBJ2-6,TRBD1,once,TRBV6-1,CASSVDRSGANVLTF,TGTGCCAGCAGTGTGGACAGGTCTGGGGCCAACGTCCTGACTTTC
TRBJ1-1,TRBD1,NA,TRBV7-2,CASSLMGTGETEAFF,TGTGCCAGCAGCTTAATGGGAACAGGGGAGACTGAAGCTTTCTTT
TRBJ2-7,TRBD2,NA,TRBV27,CASSTLLPSGGSSYEQYF,TGTGCCAGCAGTACCCTCCTCCCGTCGGGGGGGAGTTCTTACGAGCAGTACTTC
TRBJ1-2,TRBD1,NA,TRBV7-9,CASRGQGAFDGGGYTF,TGTGCCAGCAGGGGACAGGGCGCATTCGACGGCGGTGGCTACACCTTC
TRBJ1-1,NA,few,TRBV25-1,CASSVQRSVNTEAFF,TGTGCCAGCAGTGTTCAGAGGAGTGTGAACACTGAAGCTTTCTTT
TRBJ2-3,NA,NA,TRBV7-9,CASSFLVGGTDTQYF,TGTGCCAGCAGCTTCCTTGTGGGCGGCACAGATACGCAGTATTTT
TRBJ2-2,TRBD2,NA,TRBV5-1,CASSSTLAGIGGTGELFF,TGCGCCAGCAGCTCGACACTAGCGGGTATAGGGGGGACCGGGGAGCTGTTTTTT
TRBJ2-3,TRBD2,few,TRBV25-1,CASSDTSGADTQYF,TGTGCCAGCAGTGATACTAGCGGGGCAGATACGCAGTATTTT
TRBJ2-2,NA,NA,TRBV2,CASSGQGSSTGELFF,TGTGCCAGCAGTGGGCAGGGATCGAGCACCGGGGAGCTGTTTTTT
TRBJ1-1,TRBD1,once,TRBV28,CASTLRTGGVGEAFF,TGTGCCAGCACCCTCCGGACAGGGGGCGTCGGTGAAGCTTTCTTT
TRBJ2-1,NA,NA,TRBV4-1,CASSQDGWTSEEFF,TGCGCCAGCAGCCAAGACGGCTGGACTTCAGAGGAGTTCTTC
TRBJ1-4,NA,NA,TRBV20-1,CGGRGDEKLFF,TGCGGAGGGAGGGGCGATGAAAAACTGTTTTTT
TRBJ2-5,NA,NA,TRBV14,CASSQAQTYQETQYF,TGTGCCAGCAGCCAAGCACAGACGTACCAAGAGACCCAGTACTTC
TRBJ1-4,TRBD1,NA,TRBV2,CASAAGTGGGGEKLFF,TGTGCCAGCGCCGCCGGGACAGGGGGCGGGGGCGAAAAACTGTTTTTT
TRBJ1-5,NA,NA,TRBV6-4,CASSPSTGYQPQHF,TGTGCCAGCAGTCCATCGACTGGGTATCAGCCCCAGCATTTT
TRBJ1-3,NA,NA,TRBV30,CAWSDWAAGNTIYF,TGTGCCTGGAGTGATTGGGCAGCCGGAAACACCATATATTTT
TRBJ2-1,TRBD2,NA,TRBV27,CASSTVRTSGINEQFF,TGTGCCAGCAGTACTGTGCGGACTAGCGGGATTAATGAGCAGTTCTTC
TRBJ2-7,NA,NA,TRBV7-9,CASSPRGYEQYF,TGTGCCAGCAGCCCCAGAGGGTACGAGCAGTACTTC
TRBJ2-7,NA,NA,TRBV9,CASSVAGRVVDEQYF,TGTGCCAGCAGCGTAGCTGGCCGGGTGGTCGACGAGCAGTACTTC
TRBJ2-2,TRBD1,NA,TRBV9,CASSPWDSTGELFF,TGTGCCAGCAGCCCCTGGGACAGCACCGGGGAGCTGTTTTTT
TRBJ2-3,TRBD2,NA,TRBV10-3,CAISGLAGEGTQYF,TGTGCCATCAGCGGACTAGCGGGAGAGGGTACGCAGTATTTT
TRBJ2-5,NA,NA,TRBV7-9,CASSLGDNSETQYF,TGTGCCAGCAGCTTAGGTGACAATTCGGAGACCCAGTACTTC
TRBJ2-3,TRBD1,NA,TRBV25-1,CASSEITGQGVLDTQYF,TGTGCCAGCAGTGAAATAACAGGACAGGGGGTATTGGATACGCAGTATTTT
TRBJ2-1,TRBD2,once,TRBV27,CASRSGVYNEQFF,TGTGCCAGCAGGAGCGGGGTTTACAATGAGCAGTTCTTC
TRBJ2-1,TRBD2,NA,TRBV2,CASSSGRLDNEQFF,TGTGCCAGCAGTAGCGGGAGGTTAGACAATGAGCAGTTCTTC
TRBJ2-3,TRBD2,NA,TRBV5-3,CARSLRLAESTDTQYF,TGTGCCAGAAGCTTGCGACTAGCGGAAAGCACAGATACGCAGTATTTT
TRBJ1-2,TRBD1,NA,TRBV19,CASSIPGQGIYGYTF,TGTGCCAGTAGTATACCGGGACAGGGGATCTATGGCTACACCTTC
TRBJ2-1,NA,few,TRBV19,CASSIPGTYNEQFF,TGTGCCAGTAGTATCCCCGGGACTTACAATGAGCAGTTCTTC
TRBJ2-5,TRBD1,NA,TRBV19,CASSQQGTETQYF,TGTGCCAGTAGCCAACAGGGGACAGAGACCCAGTACTTC
TRBJ1-1,NA,once,TRBV11-2,CASSKGDVLNTEAFF,TGTGCCAGCAGCAAGGGGGACGTATTGAACACTGAAGCTTTCTTT
TRBJ1-1,NA,NA,TRBV5-1,CASSLKGDTEAFF,TGCGCCAGCAGCTTGAAGGGAGACACTGAAGCTTTCTTT
TRBJ2-1,TRBD2,once,TRBV4-1,CASSPSGAGDNEQFF,TGCGCCAGCAGCCCTAGCGGGGCCGGGGACAATGAGCAGTTCTTC
TRBJ1-1,NA,NA,TRBV7-9,CASSLAGQGTEAFF,TGTGCCAGCAGCTTAGCGGGGCAGGGGACTGAAGCTTTCTTT